This section outlines one T cell receptor beta chain sequence together with its context. PBMCs were collected from a 10 ml volume of fresh peripheral blood. The sample comes from a study of T cells in Graves' hyperthyroidism and ophthalmopathy. This CDR3 contains 16 residues. The germline gives CDR1 MNHEY, CDR2 SVGAGI. J gave up 7 bases and V 0 bases, and 6 bases lay outside the gene matches. RNA transcripts were the template for amplifying TCR beta CDR3 regions. The HTBI primer set served for first-round RT-PCR of the TCR CDR3. TCRdb re-called the multiplex PCR reads through MiXCR, storing one row per CDR3 protein. The data contain 470,000 or so distinct CDR3 sequences, 20% to 25% of them singletons.

The sequencing sample was made of blood. V is TRBV6-5 and J is TRBJ2-2; 9 bases agree with TRBD1. This TCR was recovered from a man aged 18 to 29 with Graves' hyperthyroidism. The CDR3 coding sequence is TGTGCCAGCAGTTACTCGTTCGGGACAGGGATCGGGGAGCTGTTTTTT. Its translation: CASSYSFGTGIGELFF.